Reported below is one T cell receptor beta chain. This entry is derived from a study of shared clonotypes between healthy human individuals. Each unsorted PBMC replicate got 300 ng genomic DNA, around 30,000 genomes. Repertoires were generated with immunoSEQ multiplex PCR, while TCRdb's copy carries only in-frame clones and drops some. The sample has about 510,000 clones, around 74% seen once. Every donor was a Caucasian adult from Nashville, Tennessee. CDR3 length: 14 residues. Trimming shortened V by 5 bases and J by 1 base, and 12 bases separated the two germline ends. Germline CDR1 reads SGHTA; CDR2 reads FQGTGA.

The chain employs TRBV7-3 and TRBJ2-7; D not certain. The sequence derives from a woman between 35 and 50 years old in good health. Some clones in this sample may be carry-over from other donors' samples. Sequences were obtained from PBMCs. CDR3 protein: CASSPNSLSYEQYF. The CDR3 coding sequence is TGTGCCAGCAGCCCCAACTCCCTATCCTACGAGCAGTACTTC. Variable domain in full (rest from reference TRBV7-3 and TRBJ2-7): GAGVSQTPSNKVTEKGKYVELRCDPISGHTALYWYRQSLGQGPEFLIYFQGTGAADDSGLPNDRFFAVRPEGSVSTLKIQRTERGDSAVYLCASSPNSLSYEQYFGPGTRLTVT.